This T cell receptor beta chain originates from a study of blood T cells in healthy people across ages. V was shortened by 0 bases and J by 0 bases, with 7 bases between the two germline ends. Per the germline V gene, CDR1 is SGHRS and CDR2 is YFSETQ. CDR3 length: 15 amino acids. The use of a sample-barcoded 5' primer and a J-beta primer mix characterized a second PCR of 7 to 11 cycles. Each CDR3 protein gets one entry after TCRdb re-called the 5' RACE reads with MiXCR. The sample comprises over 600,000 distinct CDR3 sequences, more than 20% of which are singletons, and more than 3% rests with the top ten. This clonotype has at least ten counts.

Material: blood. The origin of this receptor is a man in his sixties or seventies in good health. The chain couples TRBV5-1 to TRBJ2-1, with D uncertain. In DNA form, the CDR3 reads TGCGCCAGCAGCTTGGCGGAGAGCTCCTACAATGAGCAGTTCTTC. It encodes CASSLAESSYNEQFF.